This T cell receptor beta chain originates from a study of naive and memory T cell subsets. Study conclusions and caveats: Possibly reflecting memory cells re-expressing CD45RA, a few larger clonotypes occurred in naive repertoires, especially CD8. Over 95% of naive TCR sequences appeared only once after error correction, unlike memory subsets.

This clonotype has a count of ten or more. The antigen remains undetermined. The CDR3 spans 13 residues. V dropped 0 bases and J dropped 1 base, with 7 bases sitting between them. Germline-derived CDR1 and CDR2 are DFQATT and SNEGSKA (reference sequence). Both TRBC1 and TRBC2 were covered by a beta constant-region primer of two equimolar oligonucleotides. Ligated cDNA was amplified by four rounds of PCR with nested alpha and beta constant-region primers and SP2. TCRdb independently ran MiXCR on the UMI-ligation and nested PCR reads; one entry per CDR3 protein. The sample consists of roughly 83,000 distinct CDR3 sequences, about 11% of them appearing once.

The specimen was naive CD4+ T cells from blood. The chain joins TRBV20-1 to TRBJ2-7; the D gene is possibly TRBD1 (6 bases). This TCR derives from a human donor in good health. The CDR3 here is CSARDDRSYEQYF. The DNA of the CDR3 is TGCAGTGCTAGAGACGACAGGTCCTACGAGCAGTACTTC.